The clone carrying this TCR beta chain was counted a single time. The PCR was carried out with 60 Vbeta primers and 13 Jbeta primers. Method: immunoSEQ multiplex PCR; TCRdb's copy keeps in-frame clones and lacks some. This sample has about 180,000 clones, with about four fifths found just once. The data derive from a study of cytomegalovirus exposure and HLA in healthy donors. This CDR3 is built from 16 residues. V was clipped by 3 bases and J by 4 bases, with 19 bases between them. Germline CDR1 SGHRS, CDR2 YFSETQ. Specimen: PBMCs. The receptor was isolated from a girl between 5 and 17 years old in good health and CMV-seropositive. The J gene is TRBJ1-2, the V gene TRBV5-1; D gene ambiguous. The CDR3 here is CASSSSSGSQIYGYTF. As DNA, the CDR3 is TGCGCCAGCAGCTCGAGCTCGGGTAGTCAGATCTATGGCTACACCTTC.